This passage covers 23 T cell receptor beta chains from one sample sequenced in a study of T cells in localized non-small cell lung cancer. Repertoires were generated with immunoSEQ multiplex PCR, while TCRdb's copy carries only in-frame clones and drops some. The table includes 45,000 to 60,000 clones, roughly 89% detected once. The sample was peripheral blood, taken before any cancer treatment. These TCRs come from a woman aged 40-69 years with stage I lung adenocarcinoma.

The chain uses TRBV5-4 and TRBJ1-1; no clear D gene. Germline V gene lookup returns CDR1 SGHNT and CDR2 YYREEE (reference sequence). The CDR3 runs to 13 residues. The V gene lost 4 bases and the J gene lost 0 bases, with 7 bases spanning the gap. CDR3 DNA: TGTGCCAGCAGCGGGAGGGTGAACACTGAAGCTTTCTTT. Translating gives CASSGRVNTEAFF.

In its sample, this clone was seen once. The chain has TRBV4-1 and TRBJ2-5; 14 nucleotides agree with TRBD2. The germline V gene has CDR1 MGHRA and CDR2 YSYEKL. The V and J ends lost 4 bases and 5 bases, in that order; junction bases with no gene match: 6. The CDR3 runs to 16 residues. This chain's CDR3 is CASSLGTSGGYETQYF. The CDR3 coding sequence is TGCGCCAGCAGCCTTGGGACTAGCGGGGGTTATGAGACCCAGTACTTC.

J is TRBJ1-6 and V is TRBV9; 9 nucleotides line up with TRBD1. The junction had 5 bases not matched to a gene; V was cut back by 3 bases and J by 7 bases. There are 15 residues in the CDR3. The germline V gene encodes CDR1 SGDLS and CDR2 YYNGEE. In DNA, the CDR3 is TGTGCCAGCAGCGAGGGACAGGGATACAATTCACCCCTCCACTTT. This gives the protein CASSEGQGYNSPLHF.

In its sample, this clone was seen a few times. The rearrangement joins TRBV5-4 to TRBJ1-2; TRBD1 agrees at 10 bases. The junction had 13 bases not matched to a gene; V was cut back by 4 bases and J by 10 bases. There are 15 residues in the CDR3. CDR1 and CDR2 (germline): SGHNT, YYREEE (reference sequence). This CDR3 is CASSTPTGGSLYYTF. CDR3 nucleotides: TGTGCCAGCAGCACCCCGACAGGGGGCTCCCTGTACTACACCTTC.

The gene calls are TRBV5-1 and TRBJ1-1, with D tentatively TRBD1 (6 bases). V was trimmed by 4 bases and J by 0 bases, leaving 13 bases between them. CDR3 length equals 15 residues. CDR1 SGHRS and CDR2 YFSETQ come from the germline V gene. The CDR3 DNA follows: TGCGCCAGCAGCCCAGAACAGGGTATGAACACTGAAGCTTTCTTT. This gives the protein CASSPEQGMNTEAFF.

The chain recombines TRBV5-1 with TRBJ1-2; 7 nucleotides line up with TRBD1. After removal of 0 bases from V and 1 base from J, the junction contained 6 bases not matched to a gene. The CDR3 contains 16 residues. Germline CDR1 reads SGHRS; CDR2 reads YFSETQ. The CDR3 spells CASSLGRDSFNYGYTF. The CDR3 DNA is TGCGCCAGCAGCTTGGGTCGGGACAGCTTTAACTATGGCTACACCTTC. Based on the CDR3 plus reference TRBV5-1 and TRBJ1-2, the full variable domain is KAGVTQTPRYLIKTRGQQVTLSCSPISGHRSVSWYQQTPGQGLQFLFEYFSETQRNKGNFPGRFSGRQFSNSRSEMNVSTLELGDSALYLCASSLGRDSFNYGYTFGSGTRLTVV.

This clone is medium-sized by share. The chain couples TRBV13 to TRBJ1-2, with 7 bases that match TRBD1. Germline V lookup: CDR1 PRHDT, CDR2 FYEKMQ (reference sequence). Unmatched junction bases numbered 7, after V lost 5 bases and J lost 4 bases. The CDR3 extends over 14 amino acids. CDR3: CASSIRQGGYGYTF. The CDR3 DNA is TGTGCCAGCAGCATTAGACAGGGAGGCTATGGCTACACCTTC.

The chain is built from TRBV7-2 and TRBJ1-2; D is uncertain. Trimming took 1 base from V and 6 from J, leaving 12 bases between them. The germline gives CDR1 SGHTA, CDR2 FQGNSA. The CDR3 is made up of 14 amino acids. For the CDR3, the DNA is TGTGCCAGCAGCTTAGGTGATTTCCCCCATGGCTACACCTTC. Protein product: CASSLGDFPHGYTF.

This chain uses TRBV6-1 with TRBJ2-5; D gene unclear. The CDR3 runs to 14 residues. The V end lost 4 bases, the J end lost 5 bases, and 14 bases lay between the germline ends. Germline assignment: CDR1 MNHNS and CDR2 SASEGT. The CDR3 DNA reads as TGTGCCAGCAGTGCCGCCGTGGCGGTGGAGACCCAGTACTTC. Residues: CASSAAVAVETQYF.

This sequence joins TRBV29-1 and TRBJ1-1; no firm D call. The germline CDR1 and CDR2 sequences are SQVTM and ANQGSEA. The V end lost 7 bases, the J end lost 0 bases, and 6 bases lay between the germline ends. CDR3 length: 11 residues. The CDR3 here is CSAQVNTEAFF. CDR3 nucleotides: TGCAGCGCGCAGGTGAACACTGAAGCTTTCTTT.

This chain uses TRBV6-1 with TRBJ1-1; D remains ambiguous. This CDR3 is built from 13 residues. With 3 bases removed from V and 9 bases from J, the gap between germline ends came to 14 bases. Germline V CDR1 and CDR2: MNHNS, SASEGT. The CDR3 DNA sequence: TGTGCCAGCAGTGATGAGTATCACCCGAAAGCTTTCTTT. The encoded protein is CASSDEYHPKAFF.

This chain connects TRBV6-5 to TRBJ2-1; 8 bases map to TRBD2. The CDR3 is 14 amino acids. Germline values: CDR1 MNHEY, CDR2 SVGAGI. V lost 6 bases, J lost 5 bases, and 6 bases stayed unmatched. CDR3 in DNA: TGTGCCAGCAGCCCCGGGGGGGCCCACAATGAGCAGTTCTTC. Its translation: CASSPGGAHNEQFF.

The chain joins TRBV9 to TRBJ2-4, with D possibly matching TRBD1 (6 bases). Germline V gene data show CDR1 as SGDLS and CDR2 as YYNGEE. V lost 0 bases, J lost 9 bases, and 10 bases lay in between. The length of the CDR3 is 13 residues. CDR3 DNA sequence: TGTGCCAGCAGCGTAGTAGGGGGTGGCATTCAGTACTTC. Residues: CASSVVGGGIQYF.

Only a few counts were recorded for this clone. This sequence joins TRBV18 and TRBJ1-1; D is uncertain. The germline CDR1 and CDR2 sequences are KGHSH and LQKENI. V lost 6 bases, J lost 2 bases, and 4 bases lay in between. The CDR3 consists of 11 residues. The CDR3 DNA reads as TGTGCCAGCTCGCAAAACACTGAAGCTTTCTTT. Protein sequence: CASSQNTEAFF.

This rearrangement joins TRBV5-5 to TRBJ1-4; 7 positions agree with TRBD1. This CDR3 has 14 amino acids. V dropped 4 bases and J dropped 2; count of bases not matched to a gene: 2. Per the germline V gene, CDR1 is SGHKS and CDR2 is YYEKEE (reference sequence). In DNA, the CDR3 is TGTGCCAGCAGCCCACAGGGGACTAATGAAAAACTGTTTTTT. Protein: CASSPQGTNEKLFF.

In this sample, this clone turned up once. This sequence joins TRBV4-2 and TRBJ2-1, with TRBD2 identical over 13 bases. The V gene's germline CDR1 is LGHNA and CDR2 YNFKEQ. The junction had 9 bases not matched to a gene; V was cut back by 1 base and J by 12 bases. CDR3 length equals 16 residues. The CDR3 region has the DNA TGTGCCAGCAGCCAAGGACGACTAGCGGGGGGTTCCAGGCAGTTCTTC. As protein: CASSQGRLAGGSRQFF.

The chain uses TRBV28 and TRBJ1-5, with a weak D call TRBD1 (6 bases). The CDR3 is 16 amino acids. Germline lookup yields CDR1 MDHEN and CDR2 SYDVKM. Trimming took 6 bases from V and 3 from J, leaving 18 bases between them. The CDR3 spells CASRPMGTFINQPQHF. The CDR3 DNA follows: TGTGCCAGCAGACCGATGGGGACATTTATCAATCAGCCCCAGCATTTT. Filled out from reference TRBV28 and TRBJ1-5, the complete variable domain reads DVKVTQSSRYLVKRTGEKVFLECVQDMDHENMFWYRQDPGLGLRLIYFSYDVKMKEKGDIPEGYSVSREKKERFSLILESASTNQTSMYLCASRPMGTFINQPQHFGDGTRLSIL.

This chain links TRBV9 with TRBJ2-7; 9 bases are shared with TRBD1. The germline gives CDR1 SGDLS, CDR2 YYNGEE. This CDR3 is built from 12 residues. The trim removed 4 bases at V and 7 bases at J, leaving 3 bases unmatched. The CDR3 here is CASSKGTGEQYF. The CDR3 DNA follows: TGTGCCAGCAGCAAAGGGACAGGGGAGCAGTACTTC.

The rearrangement joins TRBV28 to TRBJ1-1; TRBD1 matches at 10 bases. Germline V gene sequence: CDR1 MDHEN, CDR2 SYDVKM. The J segment lost 4 bases and the V segment lost 3 bases, leaving 5 bases of the junction unmatched. The CDR3 spans 15 residues. Here the CDR3 DNA reads TGTGCCAGCAGTTTGACAGGGGGCATGGGCACTGAAGCTTTCTTT. Its protein is CASSLTGGMGTEAFF.

The chain uses TRBV6-6 and TRBJ1-1, with D possibly matching TRBD1 (5 bases). Trimming took off 6 bases at V and 11 bases at J, with 19 bases between the two ends. This CDR3 spans 13 amino acids. The germline gives CDR1 MNHNY, CDR2 SVGAGI (reference sequence). The CDR3 nucleotides are TGTGCCAGCAGCTTAGGACGGGACTCTCGGGCTTTCTTT. Translating it yields CASSLGRDSRAFF.

This chain connects TRBV5-6 to TRBJ2-5; D gene uncertain. Between the trimmed V and J ends, which lost 0 bases and 3 bases, there was a span of 6 bases. The CDR3 runs 13 residues. The germline CDR1 and CDR2 sequences are SGHDT and YYEEEE. CDR3 nucleotide sequence: TGTGCCAGCAGCTTGGTTAGGAAAGAGACCCAGTACTTC. Translation: CASSLVRKETQYF.

The V and J genes are TRBV4-1 and TRBJ2-2; 7 positions match TRBD2. V was pared by 3 bases and J by 5 bases, with 12 bases of the junction left unmatched. CDR3 length equals 17 residues. Germline V gene data show CDR1 as MGHRA and CDR2 as YSYEKL. In nucleotides, the CDR3 is TGCGCCAGCAGCCATGACGGGGGGTCCAGAGCTACCGGGGAGCTGTTTTTT. Its protein is CASSHDGGSRATGELFF.

The chain is built from TRBV9 and TRBJ2-7, with D tentatively TRBD1 or TRBD2 (5 bases each). The CDR3 consists of 16 residues. Germline V gene sequence: CDR1 SGDLS, CDR2 YYNGEE. V shed 4 bases and J shed 0 bases, with 17 bases lying between them. The CDR3 DNA reads TGTGCCAGCAGCCCCCGAGGTGGGACGACCTCCTACGAGCAGTACTTC. Encoded protein: CASSPRGGTTSYEQYF.